This T cell receptor (beta chain) comes out of a study of blood T cell repertoires in COVID-19 (dated by TCRdb to 2020 to 2022). General notes on the study: Samples from collaborators originated in the United States, Italy and Spain and spanned both the acute and convalescent phases of COVID-19. The prospective study material was composed of cDNA or gDNA derived from T cells, B-cell-depleted T cells, or PBMCs. Deeply sampled blood TCRbeta repertoires from subjects exposed to, actively infected with, or recovered from COVID-19 were included in the dataset. The repertoires were made available in a free public database intended to serve as a resource for research on the immune response to SARS-CoV-2. Samples were obtained from the ongoing ImmuneRACE study (first 160 participants) and from about 1,300 subjects provided by 6 global collaborators. Nearly every sample came with metadata listing a de-identified subject ID, COVID-19 status, age in years and sex. Where HLA class I and class II types were available, the types were taken from metadata supplied by the sample provider, not from assay-based typing.

TCRbeta CDR3 regions were amplified from genomic DNA by means of the immunoSEQ Assay, a bias-controlled multiplex PCR. For the original study's pipeline: Nucleated cell counts per sample were estimated from amplification of reference gene primers within the assay. To quantify the absolute abundance of each unique TCRbeta CDR3 rearrangement, sequence reads were collapsed and filtered. For each sample, productive Simpson clonality was calculated as the square root of Simpson's diversity index over productive rearrangements. TCRdb took over this immuneACCESS table, retaining in-frame rearrangements with V and J assigned. Such tables are incomplete; in checked studies, under half of the missing clones stem from an unresolved V gene, and the remainder is unexplained. V, J and clone size derive from that table, while D and trimming were established from the DNA sequence. The sample has 440,000 or so clones on record, roughly 90% of them singletons. About 1.6% of the sample is held by the ten biggest clonotypes.

Taken from the germline V gene, the CDR1 and CDR2 loops are SGHAT and FQNNGV. There are 16 amino acids in the CDR3, from cysteine to phenylalanine inclusive. The DNA shown is the 48-base CDR3, in frame from base 1. Trimming leaves V shorter by 6 bases and J shorter by 9 bases, with the junction holding 12 bases beyond the gene matches. Study-wide conclusions, independent of this receptor: How much clinical and demographic metadata was included differed by source and by participant, and the metadata was provided uncurated.

At one collaborating source in Seattle, patients were enrolled during active infection and were followed longitudinally through the course of disease. The collaborating institutions used their own protocols to collect whole blood in K2EDTA tubes. For TCRbeta analysis, collaborators shipped samples in one of three forms: frozen whole blood, isolated PBMCs, or DNA extracted from either of those sample types. Points on this clone: The target of this receptor is not known. No per-base quality is available; no much larger clone lies one base away.

The chain couples TRBV11-2 to TRBJ2-2, and TRBD2 aligns with 11 junction nucleotides. Specimen: peripheral blood. The TCR sequence derives from a woman aged 40-49 years with COVID-19, enrolled during active disease. The sequenced DNA is TGTGCCAGCAGTATTAGGGGACTAGCGGCCCGCCGGGAGCTGTTTTTT. Its coded protein is CASSIRGLAARRELFF.